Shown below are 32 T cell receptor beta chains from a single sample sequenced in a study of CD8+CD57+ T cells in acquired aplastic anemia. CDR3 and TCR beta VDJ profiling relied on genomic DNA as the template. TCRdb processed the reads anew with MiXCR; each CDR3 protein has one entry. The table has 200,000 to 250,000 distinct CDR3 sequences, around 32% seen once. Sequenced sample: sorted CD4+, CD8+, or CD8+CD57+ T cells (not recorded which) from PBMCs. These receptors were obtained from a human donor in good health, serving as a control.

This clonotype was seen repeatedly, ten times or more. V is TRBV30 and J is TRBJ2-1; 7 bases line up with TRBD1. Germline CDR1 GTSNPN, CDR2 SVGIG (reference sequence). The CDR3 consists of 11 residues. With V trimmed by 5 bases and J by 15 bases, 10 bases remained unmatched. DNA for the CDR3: TGTGCCTGGGGACAGGTTAGGACCTGGTTCTTC. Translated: CAWGQVRTWFF.

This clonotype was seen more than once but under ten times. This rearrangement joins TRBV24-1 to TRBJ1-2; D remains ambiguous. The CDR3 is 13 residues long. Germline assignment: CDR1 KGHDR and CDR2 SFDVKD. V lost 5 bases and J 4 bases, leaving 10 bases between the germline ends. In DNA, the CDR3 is TGTGCCACCAGTGTAGACACTTTCTATGGCTACACCTTC. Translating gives CATSVDTFYGYTF.

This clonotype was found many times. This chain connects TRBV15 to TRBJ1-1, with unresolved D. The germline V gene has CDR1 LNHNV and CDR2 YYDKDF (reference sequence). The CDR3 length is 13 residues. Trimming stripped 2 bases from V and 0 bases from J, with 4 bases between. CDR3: CATSRQVNTEAFF. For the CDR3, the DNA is TGTGCCACCAGCAGACAGGTGAACACTGAAGCTTTCTTT.

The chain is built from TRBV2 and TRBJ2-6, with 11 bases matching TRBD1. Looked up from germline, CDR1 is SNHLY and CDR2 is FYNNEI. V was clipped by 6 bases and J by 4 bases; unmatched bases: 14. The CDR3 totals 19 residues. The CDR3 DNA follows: TGTGCCAGCAGGAACCGGGACAGGGGGTGTTGTAGCGGGGCCAACGTCCTGACTTTC. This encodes CASRNRDRGCCSGANVLTF.

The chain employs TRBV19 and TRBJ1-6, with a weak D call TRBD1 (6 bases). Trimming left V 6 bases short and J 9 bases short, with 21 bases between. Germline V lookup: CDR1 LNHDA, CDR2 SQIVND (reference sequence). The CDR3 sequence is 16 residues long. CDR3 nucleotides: TGTGCCAGTAGACAGGGACCGTATTCCTTCATTTCACCCCTCCACTTT. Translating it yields CASRQGPYSFISPLHF.

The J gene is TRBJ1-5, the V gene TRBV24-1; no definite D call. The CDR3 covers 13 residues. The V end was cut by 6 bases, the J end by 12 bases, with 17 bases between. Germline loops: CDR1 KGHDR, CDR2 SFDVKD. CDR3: CATSSTSPLRQHF. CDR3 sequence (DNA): TGTGCCACCAGTTCCACGAGCCCGCTACGCCAGCATTTT.

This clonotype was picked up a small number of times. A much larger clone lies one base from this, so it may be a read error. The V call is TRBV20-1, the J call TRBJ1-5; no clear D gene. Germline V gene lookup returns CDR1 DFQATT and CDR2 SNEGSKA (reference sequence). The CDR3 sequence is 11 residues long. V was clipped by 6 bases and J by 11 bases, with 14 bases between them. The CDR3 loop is CSAFAPEAQHF. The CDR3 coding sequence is TGCAGTGCCTTCGCCCCGGAGGCCCAGCATTTT.

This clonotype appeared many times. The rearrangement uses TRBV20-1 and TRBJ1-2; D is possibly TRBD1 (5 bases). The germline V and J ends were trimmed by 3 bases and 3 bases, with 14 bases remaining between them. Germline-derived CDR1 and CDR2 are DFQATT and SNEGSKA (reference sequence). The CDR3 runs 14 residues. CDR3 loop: CSASGQGRDYGYTF. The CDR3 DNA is TGCAGTGCTAGTGGCCAGGGACGGGACTATGGCTACACCTTC.

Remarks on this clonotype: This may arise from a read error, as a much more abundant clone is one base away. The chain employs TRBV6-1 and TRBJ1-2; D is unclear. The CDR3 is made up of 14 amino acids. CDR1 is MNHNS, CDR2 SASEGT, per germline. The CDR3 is CASSEVQTTYGYIF. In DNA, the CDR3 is TGTGCCAGCAGTGAAGTACAGACAACCTATGGCTACATCTTC.

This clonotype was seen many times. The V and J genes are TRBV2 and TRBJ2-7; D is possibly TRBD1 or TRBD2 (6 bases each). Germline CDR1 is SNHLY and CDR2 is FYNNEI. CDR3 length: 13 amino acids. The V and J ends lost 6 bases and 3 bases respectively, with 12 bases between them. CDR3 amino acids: CASREGGGYEQYF. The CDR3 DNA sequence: TGTGCCAGCAGAGAGGGGGGTGGCTACGAGCAGTACTTC. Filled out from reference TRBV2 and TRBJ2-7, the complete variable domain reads EPEVTQTPSHQVTQMGQEVILRCVPISNHLYFYWYRQILGQKVEFLVSFYNNEISEKSEIFDDQFSVERPDGSNFTLKIRSTKLEDSAMYFCASREGGGYEQYFGPGTRLTVT.

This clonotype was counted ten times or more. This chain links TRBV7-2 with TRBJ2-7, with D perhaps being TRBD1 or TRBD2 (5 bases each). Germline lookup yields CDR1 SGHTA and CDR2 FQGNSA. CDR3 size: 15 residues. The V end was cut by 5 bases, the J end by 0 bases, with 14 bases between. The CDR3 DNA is TGTGCCAGCAGCCTCGGGACGGGGAGCTCCTACGAGCAGTACTTC. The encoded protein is CASSLGTGSSYEQYF.

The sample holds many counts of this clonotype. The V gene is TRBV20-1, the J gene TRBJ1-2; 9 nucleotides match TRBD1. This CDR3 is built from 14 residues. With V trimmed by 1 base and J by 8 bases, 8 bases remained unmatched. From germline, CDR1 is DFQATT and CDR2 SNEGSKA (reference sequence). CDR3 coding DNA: TGCAGTGCTAGAGGTTTGACAGGGGGTTTGGGCTACACCTTC. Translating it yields CSARGLTGGLGYTF.

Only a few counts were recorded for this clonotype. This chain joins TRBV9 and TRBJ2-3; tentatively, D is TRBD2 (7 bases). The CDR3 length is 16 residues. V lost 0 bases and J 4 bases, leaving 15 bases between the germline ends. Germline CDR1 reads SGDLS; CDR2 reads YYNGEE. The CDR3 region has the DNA TGTGCCAGCAGCGTAGCGGGGGGCCCTCGCCCAGATACGCAGTATTTT. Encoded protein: CASSVAGGPRPDTQYF.

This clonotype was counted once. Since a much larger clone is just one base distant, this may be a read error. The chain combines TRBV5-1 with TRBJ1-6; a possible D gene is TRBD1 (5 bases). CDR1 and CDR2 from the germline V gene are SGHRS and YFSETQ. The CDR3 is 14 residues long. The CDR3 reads CASSLGGDNPPLHF. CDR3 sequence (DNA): TGCGCCAGCAGCTTGGGGGGGGATAATCCACCCCTCCACTTT.

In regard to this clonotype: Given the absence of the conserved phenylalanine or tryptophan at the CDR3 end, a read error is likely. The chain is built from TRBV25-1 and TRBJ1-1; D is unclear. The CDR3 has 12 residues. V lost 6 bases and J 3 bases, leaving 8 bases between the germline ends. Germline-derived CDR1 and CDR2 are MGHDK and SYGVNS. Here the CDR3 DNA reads TGTGCCAGCAGGACTCTGGACACTGAAGCTTTCCTT. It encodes CASRTLDTEAFL.

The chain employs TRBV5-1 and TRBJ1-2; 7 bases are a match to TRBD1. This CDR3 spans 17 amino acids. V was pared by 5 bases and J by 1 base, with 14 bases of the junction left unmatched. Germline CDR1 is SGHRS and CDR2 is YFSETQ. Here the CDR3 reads CASRLRTGTANNYGYTF. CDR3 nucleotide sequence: TGCGCCAGCAGACTCCGAACCGGGACAGCCAATAACTATGGCTACACCTTC.

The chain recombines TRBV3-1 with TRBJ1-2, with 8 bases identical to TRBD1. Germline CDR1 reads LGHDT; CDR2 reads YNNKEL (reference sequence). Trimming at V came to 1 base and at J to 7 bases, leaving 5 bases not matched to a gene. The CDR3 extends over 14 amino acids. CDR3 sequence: CASSQGWDRRGYTF. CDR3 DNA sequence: TGTGCCAGCAGCCAAGGTTGGGACAGGCGTGGCTACACCTTC.

DNA of the CDR3: TGTGCCACCAGTGATACCACAGGGACTGAGCAGTTCTTC. Translated, it gives CATSDTTGTEQFF. The chain joins TRBV24-1 to TRBJ2-1; perhaps TRBD1 as D (6 bases). V was trimmed by 3 bases and J by 9 bases, leaving 11 bases between them. The CDR3 loop spans 13 amino acids. Germline V gene data show CDR1 as KGHDR and CDR2 as SFDVKD.

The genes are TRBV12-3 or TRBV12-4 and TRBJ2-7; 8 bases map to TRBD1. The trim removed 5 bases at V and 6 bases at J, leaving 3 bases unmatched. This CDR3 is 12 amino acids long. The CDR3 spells CASSPTGGEQYF. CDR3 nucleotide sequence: TGTGCCAGCAGTCCCACAGGGGGCGAGCAGTACTTC.

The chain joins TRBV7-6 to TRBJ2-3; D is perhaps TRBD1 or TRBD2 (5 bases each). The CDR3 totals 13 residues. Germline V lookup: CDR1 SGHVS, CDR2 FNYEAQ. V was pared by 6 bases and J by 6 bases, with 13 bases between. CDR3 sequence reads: CASSFSGADTQYF. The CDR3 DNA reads TGTGCCAGCAGTTTTTCCGGGGCGGATACGCAGTATTTT.

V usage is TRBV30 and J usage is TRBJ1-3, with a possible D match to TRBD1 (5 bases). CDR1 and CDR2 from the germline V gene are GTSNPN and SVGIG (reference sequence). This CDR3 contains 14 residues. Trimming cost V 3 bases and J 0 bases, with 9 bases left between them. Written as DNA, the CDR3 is TGTGCCTGGAGGGAGGGGTTCTCTGGAAACACCATATATTTT. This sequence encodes CAWREGFSGNTIYF.

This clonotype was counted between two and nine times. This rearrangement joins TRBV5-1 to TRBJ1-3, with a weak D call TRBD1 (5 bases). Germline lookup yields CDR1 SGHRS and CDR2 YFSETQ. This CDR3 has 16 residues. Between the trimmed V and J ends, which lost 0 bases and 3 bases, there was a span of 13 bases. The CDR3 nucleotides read TGCGCCAGCAGCTTGGAATTTCAGGGTAGTGGAAACACCATATATTTT. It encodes CASSLEFQGSGNTIYF.

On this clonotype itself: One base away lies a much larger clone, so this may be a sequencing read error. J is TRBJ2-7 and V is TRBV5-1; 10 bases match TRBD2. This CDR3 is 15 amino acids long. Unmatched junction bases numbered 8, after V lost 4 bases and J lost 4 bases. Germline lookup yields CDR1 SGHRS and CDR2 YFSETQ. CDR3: CASSPKLAGSYEQYF. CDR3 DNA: TGCGCCAGCAGCCCCAAACTAGCGGGGTCGTACGAGCAGTACTTC. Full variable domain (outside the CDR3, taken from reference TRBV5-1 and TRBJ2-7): KAGVTQTPRYLIKTRGQQVTLSCSPISGHRSVSWYQQTPGQGLQFLFEYFSETQRNKGNFPGRFSGRQFSNSRSEMNVSTLELGDSALYLCASSPKLAGSYEQYFGPGTRLTVT.

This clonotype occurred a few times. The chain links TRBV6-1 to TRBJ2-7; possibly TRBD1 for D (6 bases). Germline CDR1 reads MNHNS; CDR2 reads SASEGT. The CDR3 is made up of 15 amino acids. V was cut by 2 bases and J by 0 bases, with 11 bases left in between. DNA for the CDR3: TGTGCCAGCAGTGAATACTTACAGGGCTCCTACGAGCAGTACTTC. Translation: CASSEYLQGSYEQYF.

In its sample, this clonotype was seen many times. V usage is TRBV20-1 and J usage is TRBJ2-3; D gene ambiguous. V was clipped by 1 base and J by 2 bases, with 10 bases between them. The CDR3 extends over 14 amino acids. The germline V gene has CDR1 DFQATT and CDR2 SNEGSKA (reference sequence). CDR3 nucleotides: TGCAGTGCTAGAGCCTTACAGTCCACAGATACGCAGTATTTT. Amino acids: CSARALQSTDTQYF.

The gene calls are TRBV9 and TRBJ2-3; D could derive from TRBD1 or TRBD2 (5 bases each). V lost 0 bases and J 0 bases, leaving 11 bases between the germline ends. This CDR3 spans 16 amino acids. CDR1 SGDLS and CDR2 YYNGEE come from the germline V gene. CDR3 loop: CASSVAGPSSTDTQYF. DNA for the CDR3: TGTGCCAGCAGCGTAGCGGGGCCTTCAAGCACAGATACGCAGTATTTT.

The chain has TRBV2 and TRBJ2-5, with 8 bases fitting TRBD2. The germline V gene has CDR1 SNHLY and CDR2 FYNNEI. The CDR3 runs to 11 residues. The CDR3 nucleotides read TGTGCTAGTGTAGCGGGGGAGACCCAGTACTTC. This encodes CASVAGETQYF. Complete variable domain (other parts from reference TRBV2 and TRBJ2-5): EPEVTQTPSHQVTQMGQEVILRCVPISNHLYFYWYRQILGQKVEFLVSFYNNEISEKSEIFDDQFSVERPDGSNFTLKIRSTKLEDSAMYFCASVAGETQYFGPGTRLLVL.

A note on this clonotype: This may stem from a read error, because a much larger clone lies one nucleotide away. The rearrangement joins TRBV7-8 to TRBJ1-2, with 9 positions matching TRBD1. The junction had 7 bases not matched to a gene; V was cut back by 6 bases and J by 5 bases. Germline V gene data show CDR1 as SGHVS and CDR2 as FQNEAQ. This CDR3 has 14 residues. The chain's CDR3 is CASRGQGPRYGYTF. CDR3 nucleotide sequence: TGTGCCAGCAGGGGACAGGGTCCACGGTATGGCTACACCTTC.

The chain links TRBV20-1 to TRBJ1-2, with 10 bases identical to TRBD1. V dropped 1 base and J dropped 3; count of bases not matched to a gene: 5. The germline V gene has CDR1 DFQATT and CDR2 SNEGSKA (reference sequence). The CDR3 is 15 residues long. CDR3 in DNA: TGCAGTGCTAGAGGGGCCGGGACAGGGGACTATGGCTACACCTTC. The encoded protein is CSARGAGTGDYGYTF.

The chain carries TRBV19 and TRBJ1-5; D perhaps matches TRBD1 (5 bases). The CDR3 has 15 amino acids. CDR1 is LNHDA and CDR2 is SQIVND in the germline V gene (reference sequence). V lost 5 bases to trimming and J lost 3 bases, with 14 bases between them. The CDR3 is CASSERQTNNQPQHF. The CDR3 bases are TGTGCCAGTAGTGAGCGACAGACCAACAATCAGCCCCAGCATTTT.

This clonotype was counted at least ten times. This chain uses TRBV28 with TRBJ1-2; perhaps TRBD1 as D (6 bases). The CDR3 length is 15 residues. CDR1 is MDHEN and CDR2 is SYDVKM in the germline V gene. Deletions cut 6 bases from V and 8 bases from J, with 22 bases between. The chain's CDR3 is CASRSLSGGAGGYTF. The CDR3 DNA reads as TGTGCCAGCAGGTCTCTCTCCGGGGGCGCCGGCGGCTACACCTTC.

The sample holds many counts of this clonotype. The CDR3 bases are TGTGCCTGGAGCTCCCATTCCGAGCAGTACTTC. Protein product: CAWSSHSEQYF. The V and J genes are TRBV30 and TRBJ2-7; D remains ambiguous. The germline V gene encodes CDR1 GTSNPN and CDR2 SVGIG (reference sequence). The length of the CDR3 is 11 residues. V was trimmed by 3 bases and J by 6 bases, leaving 9 bases between them.